Reported below is one T cell receptor (beta chain). Antigen: not known. This specimen comes from a study of beta chain features in type 1 diabetes. Notes on the study in general: In every one of the four CD4+ subsets, TCRB CDR3s were moderately but significantly shorter in Type 1 diabetes patients.

The CDR3 is made up of 16 amino acids. V was trimmed by 3 bases and J by 2 bases, leaving 15 bases between them. Germline CDR1 and CDR2: SGDLS and YYNGEE. All of the isolated RNA was reverse transcribed, so expressed TCRB transcripts were sequenced. Assay: immunoSEQ multiplex PCR; the TCRdb copy retains only in-frame clones and omits some. The sample comprises 300,000 to 350,000 clones, around 9.7% of which are singletons, and 1% rests with the top ten. This receptor was obtained from a man aged 25-45 years with type 1 diabetes. The chain combines TRBV9 with TRBJ1-3, with D tentatively TRBD1 (5 bases). The sample comprised central memory CD4+ T cells from blood. The CDR3 loop is CASSGRDGLAGNTIYF. The CDR3 DNA reads TGTGCCAGCAGCGGCCGGGACGGCTTGGCTGGAAACACCATATATTTT.